This entry lists 19 T cell receptor beta chains sequenced from one sample in a study of blood T cell repertoires in COVID-19. The data were produced by immunoSEQ multiplex PCR, yet TCRdb's version contains in-frame clones alone and is incomplete. Of more than 95,000 clones listed, roughly 80% are singletons. Material: peripheral blood. These receptors came from a man aged 25-45 years with acute or convalescent COVID-19.

This chain joins TRBV2 and TRBJ1-1, with D tentatively TRBD1 (5 bases). The V gene's germline CDR1 is SNHLY and CDR2 FYNNEI. The CDR3 covers 15 residues. The ends were cut back, 6 bases at V and 4 bases at J, with 18 bases in the middle. The CDR3 DNA follows: TGTGCCAGCAGCGCTCAACAAACAGGCCTCACTGAAGCTTTCTTT. This codes for CASSAQQTGLTEAFF.

This chain links TRBV4-1 with TRBJ1-4; TRBD1 is a possible D gene (6 bases). V shed 2 bases and J shed 7 bases, with 20 bases lying between them. The CDR3 loop spans 17 amino acids. Germline CDR1 reads MGHRA; CDR2 reads YSYEKL. The CDR3 reads CASSQLQRTALGEKLFF. The CDR3 DNA sequence: TGCGCCAGCAGCCAACTCCAGCGGACAGCGCTTGGTGAAAAACTGTTTTTT.

The chain employs TRBV5-1 and TRBJ2-5; TRBD1 agrees at 7 bases. Trimming removed 2 bases from V and 3 bases from J; junction bases left unmatched: 4. Germline CDR1 SGHRS, CDR2 YFSETQ. CDR3 length equals 14 residues. CDR3 sequence reads: CASSFSGTEETQYF. In DNA form, the CDR3 reads TGCGCCAGCAGCTTCTCCGGGACAGAAGAGACCCAGTACTTC.

This chain uses TRBV5-6 with TRBJ2-7; D is possibly TRBD1 (5 bases). The germline V gene has CDR1 SGHDT and CDR2 YYEEEE. The CDR3 consists of 14 residues. Trimming stripped 4 bases from V and 4 bases from J, with 15 bases between. CDR3 in DNA: TGTGCCAGCAGCCCATCCCCAGACAGTTACGAGCAGTACGTC. It translates to CASSPSPDSYEQYV.

This clone has only one observation. This chain links TRBV2 with TRBJ2-1, with D tentatively TRBD1 (6 bases). Germline V lookup: CDR1 SNHLY, CDR2 FYNNEI. This CDR3 is built from 13 residues. V was shortened by 0 bases and J by 14 bases, with 14 bases between the two germline ends. CDR3 in DNA: TGTGCCAGCAGTGAAGCCAGGGGTCCGTCTGAGTTCTTC. Amino acids: CASSEARGPSEFF.

The chain employs TRBV19 and TRBJ1-1, with D possibly matching TRBD1 (5 bases). The CDR3 spans 14 residues. Germline V gene lookup returns CDR1 LNHDA and CDR2 SQIVND (reference sequence). V was trimmed by 5 bases and J by 5 bases, leaving 15 bases between them. This CDR3 reads CASSVRVGGTEAFF. The CDR3 bases are TGTGCCAGTAGTGTCAGAGTGGGGGGGACTGAAGCTTTCTTT.

The chain carries TRBV18 and TRBJ1-2; D is uncertain. V was shortened by 3 bases and J by 4 bases, with 9 bases between the two germline ends. Germline-derived CDR1 and CDR2 are KGHSH and LQKENI. The CDR3 is 13 residues long. Written as DNA, the CDR3 is TGTGCCAGCTCACCGGAGCTAAGCTATGGCTACACCTTC. Its protein is CASSPELSYGYTF.

The chain carries TRBV30 and TRBJ2-3; 12 bases map to TRBD1. The CDR3 consists of 16 residues. V dropped 4 bases and J dropped 4; count of bases not matched to a gene: 9. CDR1 GTSNPN and CDR2 SVGIG come from the germline V gene (reference sequence). The CDR3 nucleotides read TGTGCCTGGACCTACGGGACAGGGGGCTTGTCAGATACGCAGTATTTT. As protein: CAWTYGTGGLSDTQYF.

This sequence joins TRBV6-5 and TRBJ2-5, with D maybe TRBD1 (6 bases). The germline V gene has CDR1 MNHEY and CDR2 SVGAGI. V shed 2 bases and J shed 2 bases, with 12 bases lying between them. The CDR3 has 15 residues. The CDR3 sequence: CASSYTGTTQETQYF. CDR3 DNA sequence: TGTGCCAGCAGTTACACCGGGACAACTCAAGAGACCCAGTACTTC.

The V and J genes are TRBV11-3 and TRBJ1-5, with D possibly TRBD1 on 6 matching bases. The CDR3 loop spans 15 amino acids. Trimming cost V 2 bases and J 6 bases, with 14 bases left between them. The V gene's germline CDR1 is SGHNT and CDR2 YENEEA. The CDR3 is CASSLPLGARQPQHF. The CDR3 region has the DNA TGTGCCAGCAGCTTACCCTTGGGGGCTCGTCAGCCCCAGCATTTT.

V and J are TRBV7-8 and TRBJ2-3; 9 bases agree with TRBD2. There are 17 residues in the CDR3. Germline CDR1 and CDR2: SGHVS and FQNEAQ. The trim removed 4 bases at V and 0 bases at J, leaving 8 bases unmatched. DNA of the CDR3: TGTGCCAGCAGCTGGCGGGATACTAGCGGGAGCACAGATACGCAGTATTTT. The encoded protein is CASSWRDTSGSTDTQYF. Complete variable domain (other parts from reference TRBV7-8 and TRBJ2-3): GAGVSQSPRYKVAKRGQDVALRCDPISGHVSLFWYQQALGQGPEFLTYFQNEAQLDKSGLPSDRFFAERPEGSVSTLKIQRTQQEDSAVYLCASSWRDTSGSTDTQYFGPGTRLTVL.

The gene calls are TRBV30 and TRBJ1-1; no definite D call. This CDR3 has 14 residues. V lost 2 bases and J lost 0, with 10 bases in between. Per the germline V gene, CDR1 is GTSNPN and CDR2 is SVGIG (reference sequence). CDR3 sequence (DNA): TGTGCCTGGAGTCGGACCGGGATGAACACTGAAGCTTTCTTT. It translates to CAWSRTGMNTEAFF.

V and J are TRBV11-2 and TRBJ1-2; D unresolved. The length of the CDR3 is 14 residues. Germline assignment: CDR1 SGHAT and CDR2 FQNNGV. Trimming pared 0 bases from V and 4 bases from J, leaving 9 bases between. The CDR3 sequence is CASSLEGTVYGYTF. The CDR3, as DNA: TGTGCCAGCAGCTTAGAGGGCACGGTCTATGGCTACACCTTC. Combining the CDR3 with reference TRBV11-2 and TRBJ1-2 gives the whole variable domain EAGVAQSPRYKIIEKRQSVAFWCNPISGHATLYWYQQILGQGPKLLIQFQNNGVVDDSQLPKDRFSAERLKGVDSTLKIQPAKLEDSAVYLCASSLEGTVYGYTFGSGTRLTVV.

For this clone: Other DNA sequences in this specimen translate into the identical CDR3. The V and J genes are TRBV18 and TRBJ2-5; 9 positions agree with TRBD1. The CDR3 runs to 14 residues. Germline trimming cut 3 bases from V and 2 bases from J; bases unmatched to any gene: 1. CDR1 KGHSH and CDR2 LQKENI come from the germline V gene. The CDR3 reads CASSPTGGQETQYF. DNA for the CDR3: TGTGCCAGCTCACCGACAGGGGGACAAGAGACCCAGTACTTC.

J is TRBJ2-6 and V is TRBV19; a weak D match, TRBD2 (5 bases). The length of the CDR3 is 17 residues. V lost 1 base and J lost 4, with 14 bases in between. Germline assignment: CDR1 LNHDA and CDR2 SQIVND (reference sequence). The CDR3 spells CASSIGPGKAGANVLTF. CDR3 DNA sequence: TGTGCCAGTAGTATAGGGCCCGGGAAAGCCGGGGCCAACGTCCTGACTTTC.

The chain employs TRBV27 and TRBJ2-1; TRBD1 might be the D (6 bases). The CDR3 sequence is 16 residues long. Germline V gives CDR1 MNHEY, CDR2 SMNVEV (reference sequence). Between the trimmed V and J ends, which lost 6 bases and 0 bases, there was a span of 15 bases. CDR3 amino acids: CASSKSSGHSYNEQFF. The CDR3 DNA reads as TGTGCCAGCAGCAAAAGTTCGGGACACTCCTACAATGAGCAGTTCTTC.

The count of this clone is one. The chain has TRBV2 and TRBJ1-5; D uncertain. Germline V gives CDR1 SNHLY, CDR2 FYNNEI. The CDR3 sequence is 15 residues long. Trimming shortened V by 7 bases and J by 3 bases, and 16 bases separated the two germline ends. The DNA of the CDR3 is TGTGCCAGCAATGGCGGCAGAAACTACAATCAGCCCCAGCATTTT. Its protein is CASNGGRNYNQPQHF. Looking up the rest from reference TRBV2 and TRBJ1-5 gives the full variable domain: EPEVTQTPSHQVTQMGQEVILRCVPISNHLYFYWYRQILGQKVEFLVSFYNNEISEKSEIFDDQFSVERPDGSNFTLKIRSTKLEDSAMYFCASNGGRNYNQPQHFGDGTRLSIL.

The V call is TRBV19, the J call TRBJ1-1, with D possibly being TRBD1 (5 bases). Germline CDR1 reads LNHDA; CDR2 reads SQIVND (reference sequence). The CDR3 spans 16 residues. Trimming took 2 bases from V and 0 from J, leaving 13 bases between them. CDR3 amino acids: CASSIQGMWVNTEAFF. As DNA, the CDR3 is TGTGCCAGTAGTATACAGGGAATGTGGGTGAACACTGAAGCTTTCTTT.

This chain joins TRBV19 and TRBJ2-3; 12 bases align to TRBD2. This CDR3 has 18 residues. Germline V CDR1 and CDR2: LNHDA, SQIVND (reference sequence). V shed 3 bases, J shed 2 bases, and the junction held 9 bases outside the gene matches. The CDR3 protein is CASSMTSGSWESTDTQYF. The CDR3 coding sequence is TGTGCCAGTAGTATGACTAGCGGGAGCTGGGAGTCCACAGATACGCAGTATTTT.